This T cell receptor (beta chain) was found in a study of blood T cell repertoires in COVID-19 (dated by TCRdb to about 2020). About the investigation overall: Samples covering the acute and convalescent phases of COVID-19 were provided by collaborators in the United States, Italy and Spain. The material from the prospective study consisted of cDNA or gDNA derived from T cells, B-cell-depleted T cells, or PBMCs. The dataset comprised deeply sampled blood TCRbeta repertoires from subjects exposed to, actively infected with, or recovered from COVID-19. A freely available public database, intended as a resource for researchers studying the immune response to SARS-CoV-2, is where the repertoires were released. The samples were drawn from two sources: the first 160 participants of the ongoing ImmuneRACE study, and 950 to 1,500 subjects contributed by 6 global collaborators. Sample metadata almost always included a de-identified subject ID, COVID-19 status, age in years and sex. Where available, HLA class I and class II types were obtained from metadata supplied by the sample provider rather than from assay-based typing.

The collaborating institutions used their own protocols to collect whole blood in K2EDTA tubes. For TCRbeta analysis, collaborators shipped samples as frozen whole blood, isolated PBMCs, or DNA extracted from either of those sample types. The immunoSEQ Assay, a bias-controlled multiplex PCR, was used to amplify TCRbeta CDR3 regions from genomic DNA. On the study's bioinformatics: The number of nucleated cells in each sample was estimated from the amplification of reference gene primers within the assay. To quantify the absolute abundance of each unique TCRbeta CDR3 rearrangement, sequence reads were collapsed and filtered. Productive Simpson clonality was computed per sample as the square root of Simpson's diversity index over productive rearrangements. As stored in TCRdb, this immuneACCESS dataset retains in-frame rearrangements with V and J assigned. A fraction of the clones does not appear; measured against another copy, unresolved V genes explain less than half of the discrepancy, and the remainder lacks a known reason. The V and J calls and clone size were taken over from that table, and D and trimming were inferred from the DNA. The sample includes 300,000 to 350,000 clones, with roughly 87% observed a single time. The ten largest clones take up approximately 2.2% of the sample.

For this clone: Its antigen specificity is not known. No much larger clonotype is one base removed from it; base qualities were not supplied.

Beyond this particular receptor, the publication reports: Clinical and demographic metadata were provided uncurated, with the amount varying by source and participant.

The CDR3 goes from the cysteine to the phenylalanine over 15 residues. Only the CDR3 region is kept as DNA, spanning 45 bases read in frame from base 1. Relative to germline, V is missing 4 bases and J is missing 4 bases, with 6 bases of the junction outside any gene match. CDR1 and CDR2, per the germline V gene, are SGHDT and YYEEEE. This clonotype originated in a man aged 18 to 30 with active or convalescent COVID-19. The chain uses TRBV5-6 and TRBJ2-1; the central 9 bases match TRBD2. The sequencing sample was made of peripheral blood. CDR3 loop: CASSNPSGMYNEQFF. At the DNA level, the sequence is TGTGCCAGCAGCAATCCTAGCGGGATGTACAATGAGCAGTTCTTC.